This entry features one T cell receptor beta chain sequence. These data are taken from a study of T-cell reconstitution after alpha-beta-depleted transplantation in children. In germline, CDR1 is SEHNR, CDR2 FQNEAQ (reference sequence). The CDR3 runs to 14 residues. Trimming removed 5 bases from V and 0 bases from J, with 9 bases in between. This sample's TCRbeta library carried unique molecular identifier barcodes. TCRdb reprocessed the PCR reads via MiXCR and lists one record per CDR3 protein. The sample has almost 250,000 distinct CDR3 sequences; about 23% are singletons. The genes are TRBV7-9 and TRBJ2-3; D might be TRBD2 (5 bases). The sequence derives from a girl aged 2 to 10 with Fanconi anemia, due to receive a stem cell transplant. Source: PBMCs, taken before TCRalphabeta/CD19-depleted stem cell transplant. The CDR3 DNA sequence: TGTGCCAGCAGCCATTGGACTAGCACAGATACGCAGTATTTT. It encodes CASSHWTSTDTQYF.